These T cell receptor beta chains were read from a single sample in a study of blood T cell repertoires in COVID-19. The assay was immunoSEQ multiplex PCR, and TCRdb's table has in-frame clones only and misses some. The sample lists 150,000 to 170,000 clones, roughly four fifths occurring once. The material sequenced was PBMCs or T cells enriched from blood (not recorded which). The receptors shown here come from a man in his forties or fifties who had recovered from COVID-19. The CDR3 runs from the conserved cysteine through the conserved F or W. The order of the fields is V gene, J gene, D gene, CDR3 length, CDR3 DNA, CDR3 protein. D genes are given only for firm matches.

V gene: TRBV4-2; J gene: TRBJ1-1; D gene: TRBD1; CDR3 length: 16; CDR3 DNA: TGTGCCAGCAGCCAAGATGAGGACAGGTTGAACACTGAAGCTTTCTTT; CDR3 protein: CASSQDEDRLNTEAFF
V gene: TRBV6-5; J gene: TRBJ1-5; D gene: -; CDR3 length: 13; CDR3 DNA: TGTGCCAGCAGTTACGACAGGACCCAGCCCCAGCATTTT; CDR3 protein: CASSYDRTQPQHF
V gene: TRBV25-1; J gene: TRBJ2-5; D gene: -; CDR3 length: 14; CDR3 DNA: TGTGCCAGCAGTTGGACAGACGACCAAGAGACCCAGTACTTC; CDR3 protein: CASSWTDDQETQYF
V gene: TRBV7-9; J gene: TRBJ2-2; D gene: TRBD2; CDR3 length: 17; CDR3 DNA: TGTGCCAGCAGCTTAAATCGGGTTAGCGGGGGCACCGGGGAGCTGTTTTTT; CDR3 protein: CASSLNRVSGGTGELFF
V gene: TRBV12-3/TRBV12-4; J gene: TRBJ1-6; D gene: -; CDR3 length: 11; CDR3 DNA: TGTGCCAGCAGCAACAGGGACCCCCTCCACTTT; CDR3 protein: CASSNRDPLHF
V gene: TRBV7-3; J gene: TRBJ2-1; D gene: -; CDR3 length: 17; CDR3 DNA: TGTGCCAGCAGCTCATATCACGGGGGTTTGTCCTACAATGAGCAGTTCTTC; CDR3 protein: CASSSYHGGLSYNEQFF
V gene: TRBV3-1/TRBV3-2; J gene: TRBJ2-1; D gene: TRBD1; CDR3 length: 14; CDR3 DNA: TGTGCCAGCAGCCAGAACAGGGGATACAACGAGCAGTTCTTC; CDR3 protein: CASSQNRGYNEQFF
V gene: TRBV19; J gene: TRBJ1-5; D gene: -; CDR3 length: 15; CDR3 DNA: TGTGCCAGCGACCTGCGTGGGGGGGGCAATCAGCCCCAGCATTTT; CDR3 protein: CASDLRGGGNQPQHF
V gene: TRBV2; J gene: TRBJ2-2; D gene: TRBD2; CDR3 length: 16; CDR3 DNA: TGTGCCAGCAGTCAGAGCGGGGGGGCGAACACCGGGGAGCTGTTTTTT; CDR3 protein: CASSQSGGANTGELFF
V gene: TRBV27; J gene: TRBJ2-1; D gene: -; CDR3 length: 14; CDR3 DNA: TGTGCCAGCAGGGCGGGGGCTCCCACTAATGAGCAGTTCTTC; CDR3 protein: CASRAGAPTNEQFF
V gene: TRBV3-1/TRBV3-2; J gene: TRBJ1-1; D gene: -; CDR3 length: 15; CDR3 DNA: TGTGCCAGCAGCCAAGATAGACAGACGAACACTGAAGCTTTCTTT; CDR3 protein: CASSQDRQTNTEAFF
V gene: TRBV2; J gene: TRBJ1-2; D gene: -; CDR3 length: 14; CDR3 DNA: TGTGCCAGCAGTGACCAGGGATCGTTCTATGGCTACACCTTC; CDR3 protein: CASSDQGSFYGYTF